What follows is one T cell receptor (beta chain) and its context. Its antigen specificity is not known. Base qualities were left out, and no much larger clone turns up one base away. Receptor amplification or capture employed the immunoSEQ multiplex PCR assay. TCRdb mirrors the immuneACCESS table, restricted to in-frame sequences. Some clones are absent from its copies; in checked studies, under half trace to an unresolved V gene, and the reason for the others is unknown. The sample includes fewer than 25,000 clones, with 70% to 80% observed a single time. In total, the top ten clones hold roughly a quarter of the sample. The junction shows trimming of 3 bases on V and 8 bases on J, plus 13 bases between the germline ends. Inclusive of the bounding cysteine and phenylalanine, the CDR3 is 13 residues long. Just the 39-base CDR3 DNA is kept, in frame starting at base 1. The germline V gene (reference sequence) provides CDR1 SGHAT and CDR2 FQDESV.

The source of the sample is a study of ipilimumab plus nivolumab after autologous stem cell transplantation (dated by TCRdb to the early 2020s). Turning to the overall study: The median number of doses that trial patients received was a few for ipilimumab and about eight for nivolumab. The DLBCL cohort included primary refractory and relapsed disease, with 18-month progression-free survival of roughly 86% and 30% respectively. Patients with high-risk diffuse large B cell lymphoma, mature T cell lymphoma, or multiple myeloma undergoing autologous transplant were enrolled in the trial. More than 30 patients made up the trial's intent-to-treat population. What the research found in general, with its limitations: The authors concluded that, as post-transplant consolidation, combined checkpoint inhibition appeared tolerable. The authors stated that profiles of the T cell receptor repertoire, regulatory T cell phenotype and gut microbiota provided a biologic rationale for studying this approach further.

Starting 14 to 28 days after the autologous transplant, patients began checkpoint therapy, which included ipilimumab at 1 mg/kg intravenously on day 1 of selected weeks. The nivolumab dose was 3 mg/kg intravenously, delivered on day 1 of weeks 1, 4, 7, 10, and every two weeks through week 26. Combined checkpoint inhibition with ipilimumab and nivolumab as consolidation after autologous stem cell transplantation was tested in a Phase Ib clinical trial. The source was PBMCs, collected in a trial of ipilimumab plus nivolumab as post-transplant consolidation. This receptor chain uses TRBV11-1 and TRBJ1-1, with the D gene not clear enough to name. This clonotype was obtained from a male donor with diffuse large B-cell lymphoma. The CDR3 region reads CASSLGPGGEAFF. The bases are TGTGCCAGCAGCTTGGGTCCCGGAGGGGAAGCTTTCTTT.